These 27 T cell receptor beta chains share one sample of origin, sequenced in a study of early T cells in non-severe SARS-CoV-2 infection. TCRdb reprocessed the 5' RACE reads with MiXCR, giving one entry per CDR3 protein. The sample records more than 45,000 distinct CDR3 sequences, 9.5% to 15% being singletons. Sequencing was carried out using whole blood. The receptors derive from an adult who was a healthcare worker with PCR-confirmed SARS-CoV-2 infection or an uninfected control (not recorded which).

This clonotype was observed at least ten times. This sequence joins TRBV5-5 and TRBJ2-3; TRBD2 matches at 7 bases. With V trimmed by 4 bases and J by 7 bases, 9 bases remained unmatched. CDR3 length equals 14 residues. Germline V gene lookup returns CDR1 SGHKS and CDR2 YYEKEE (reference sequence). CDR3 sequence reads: CASSNPGEGNTQYF. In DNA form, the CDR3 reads TGTGCCAGCAGCAACCCGGGGGAGGGGAATACGCAGTATTTT.

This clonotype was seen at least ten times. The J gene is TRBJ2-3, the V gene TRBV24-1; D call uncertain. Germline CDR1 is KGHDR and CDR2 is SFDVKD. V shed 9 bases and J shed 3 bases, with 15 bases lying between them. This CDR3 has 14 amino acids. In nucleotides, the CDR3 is TGTGCCACCTCAGGACGGCTCGCTACAGATACGCAGTATTTT. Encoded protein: CATSGRLATDTQYF.

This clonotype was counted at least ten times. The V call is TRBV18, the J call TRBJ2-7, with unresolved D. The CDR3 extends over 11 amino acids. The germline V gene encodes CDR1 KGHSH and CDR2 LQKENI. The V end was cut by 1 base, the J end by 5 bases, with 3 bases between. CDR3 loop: CASSPRDEQYF. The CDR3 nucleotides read TGTGCCAGCTCACCACGGGACGAGCAGTACTTC.

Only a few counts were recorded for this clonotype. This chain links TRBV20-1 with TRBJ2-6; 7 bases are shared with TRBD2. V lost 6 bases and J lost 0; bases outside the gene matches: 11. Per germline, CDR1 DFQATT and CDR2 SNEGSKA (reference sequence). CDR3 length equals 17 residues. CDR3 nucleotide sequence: TGCAGTGCCATTAGCGCGGGAGAGTTCTCTGGGGCCAACGTCCTGACTTTC. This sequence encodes CSAISAGEFSGANVLTF.

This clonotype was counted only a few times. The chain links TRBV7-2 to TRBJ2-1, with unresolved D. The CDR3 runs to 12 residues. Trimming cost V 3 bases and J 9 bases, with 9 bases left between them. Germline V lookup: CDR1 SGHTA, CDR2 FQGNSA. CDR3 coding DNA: TGTGCCAGCAGCTTCTACCTGGGTGAGCAGTTCTTC. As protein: CASSFYLGEQFF.

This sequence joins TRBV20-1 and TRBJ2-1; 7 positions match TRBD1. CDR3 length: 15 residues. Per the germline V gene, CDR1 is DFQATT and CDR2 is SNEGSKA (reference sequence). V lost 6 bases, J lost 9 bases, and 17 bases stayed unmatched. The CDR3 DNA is TGCAGTGCCCGAACCCCCACCGGGACAGAGGGTGAGCAGTTCTTC. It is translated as CSARTPTGTEGEQFF.

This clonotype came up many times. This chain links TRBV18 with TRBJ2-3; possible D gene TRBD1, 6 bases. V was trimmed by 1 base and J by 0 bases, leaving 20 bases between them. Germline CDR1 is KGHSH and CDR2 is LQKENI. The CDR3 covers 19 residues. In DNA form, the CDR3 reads TGTGCCAGCTCACCACTGGGGCGCACAGGGTCCCTAAGCACAGATACGCAGTATTTT. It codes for CASSPLGRTGSLSTDTQYF.

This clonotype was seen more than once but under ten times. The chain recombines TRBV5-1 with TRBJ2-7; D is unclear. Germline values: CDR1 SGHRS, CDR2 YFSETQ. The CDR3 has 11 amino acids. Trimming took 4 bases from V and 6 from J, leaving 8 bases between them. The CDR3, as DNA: TGCGCCAGCAGCACCCCTTCCGAGCAGTACTTC. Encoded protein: CASSTPSEQYF.

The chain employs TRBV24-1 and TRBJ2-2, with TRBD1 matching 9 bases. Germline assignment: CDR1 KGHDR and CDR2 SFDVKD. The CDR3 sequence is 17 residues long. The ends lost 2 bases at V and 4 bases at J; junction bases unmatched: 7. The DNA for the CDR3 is TGTGCCACCAGTGATTCAAGGACAGGGGATCTCACCGGGGAGCTGTTTTTT. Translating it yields CATSDSRTGDLTGELFF.

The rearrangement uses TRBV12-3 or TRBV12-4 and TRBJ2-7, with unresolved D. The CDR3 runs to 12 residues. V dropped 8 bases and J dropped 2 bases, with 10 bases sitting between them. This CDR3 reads CASLGSTYEQYF. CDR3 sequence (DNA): TGTGCCAGCCTGGGCTCCACCTACGAGCAGTACTTC.

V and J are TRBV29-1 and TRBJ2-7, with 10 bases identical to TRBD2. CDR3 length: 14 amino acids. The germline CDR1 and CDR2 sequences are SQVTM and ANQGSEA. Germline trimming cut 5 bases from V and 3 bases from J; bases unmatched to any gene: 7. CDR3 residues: CSVRGLALGYEQYF. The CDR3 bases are TGCAGCGTTAGGGGACTAGCGTTAGGCTACGAGCAGTACTTC.

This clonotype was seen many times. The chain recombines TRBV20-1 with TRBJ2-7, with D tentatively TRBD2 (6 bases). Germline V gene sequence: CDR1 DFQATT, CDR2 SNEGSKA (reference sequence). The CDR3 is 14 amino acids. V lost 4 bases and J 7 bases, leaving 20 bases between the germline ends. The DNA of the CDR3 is TGCAGTGCTACCCAAGGAGGGGAATCGGGTGAGCAGTACTTC. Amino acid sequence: CSATQGGESGEQYF.

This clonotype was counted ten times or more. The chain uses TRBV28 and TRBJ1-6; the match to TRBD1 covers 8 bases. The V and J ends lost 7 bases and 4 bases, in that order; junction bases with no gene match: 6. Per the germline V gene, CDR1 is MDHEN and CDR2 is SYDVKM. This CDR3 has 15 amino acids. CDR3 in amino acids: CASTSRQGYNSPLHF. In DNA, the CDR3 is TGTGCCAGCACCTCTCGACAGGGGTATAATTCACCCCTCCACTTT. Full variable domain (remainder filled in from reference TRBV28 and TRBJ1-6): DVKVTQSSRYLVKRTGEKVFLECVQDMDHENMFWYRQDPGLGLRLIYFSYDVKMKEKGDIPEGYSVSREKKERFSLILESASTNQTSMYLCASTSRQGYNSPLHFGNGTRLTVT.

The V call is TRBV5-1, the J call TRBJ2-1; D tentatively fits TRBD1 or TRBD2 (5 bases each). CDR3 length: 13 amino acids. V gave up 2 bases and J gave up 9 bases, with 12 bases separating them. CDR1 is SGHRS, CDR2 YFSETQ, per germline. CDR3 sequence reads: CASSFGGVTEQFF. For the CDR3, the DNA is TGCGCCAGCAGCTTTGGGGGAGTGACTGAGCAGTTCTTC.

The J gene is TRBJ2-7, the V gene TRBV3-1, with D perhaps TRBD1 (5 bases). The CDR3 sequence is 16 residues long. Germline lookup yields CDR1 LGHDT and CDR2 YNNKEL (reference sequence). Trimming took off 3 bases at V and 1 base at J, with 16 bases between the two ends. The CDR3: CASSHRQTTPSYEQYF. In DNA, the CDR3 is TGTGCCAGCAGCCATAGACAGACCACACCTTCCTACGAGCAGTACTTC.

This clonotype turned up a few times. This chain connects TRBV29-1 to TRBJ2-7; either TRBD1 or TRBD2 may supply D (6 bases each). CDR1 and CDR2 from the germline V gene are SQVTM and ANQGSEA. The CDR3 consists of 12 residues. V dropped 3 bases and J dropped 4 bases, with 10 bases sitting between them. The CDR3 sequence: CSVDGGGYEQYF. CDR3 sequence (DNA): TGCAGCGTTGACGGAGGGGGTTACGAGCAGTACTTC.

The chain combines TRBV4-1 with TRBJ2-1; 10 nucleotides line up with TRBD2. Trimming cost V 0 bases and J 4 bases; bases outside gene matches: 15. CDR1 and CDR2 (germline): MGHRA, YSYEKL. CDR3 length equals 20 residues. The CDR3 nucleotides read TGCGCCAGCAGCCAAGATAGGGGGGGGCTGGGGACTAGCGTTTACAATGAGCAGTTCTTC. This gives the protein CASSQDRGGLGTSVYNEQFF.

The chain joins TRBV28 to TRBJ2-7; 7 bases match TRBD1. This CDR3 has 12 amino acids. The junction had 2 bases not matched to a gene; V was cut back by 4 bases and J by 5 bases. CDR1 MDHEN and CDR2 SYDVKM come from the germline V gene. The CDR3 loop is CASSSDRDEQYF. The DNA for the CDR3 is TGTGCCAGCAGTTCCGACAGGGACGAGCAGTACTTC.

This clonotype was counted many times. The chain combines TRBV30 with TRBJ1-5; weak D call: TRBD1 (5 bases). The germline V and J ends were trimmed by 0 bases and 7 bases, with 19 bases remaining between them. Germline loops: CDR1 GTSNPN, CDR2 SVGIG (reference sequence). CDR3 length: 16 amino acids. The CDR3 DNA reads TGTGCCTGGAGTGTAAGGGGAGGGCAAGGGGAACAGCCCCAGCATTTT. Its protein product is CAWSVRGGQGEQPQHF. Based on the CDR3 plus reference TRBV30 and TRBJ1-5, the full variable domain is SQTIHQWPATLVQPVGSPLSLECTVEGTSNPNLYWYRQAAGRGLQLLFYSVGIGQISSEVPQNLSASRPQDRQFILSSKKLLLSDSGFYLCAWSVRGGQGEQPQHFGDGTRLSIL.

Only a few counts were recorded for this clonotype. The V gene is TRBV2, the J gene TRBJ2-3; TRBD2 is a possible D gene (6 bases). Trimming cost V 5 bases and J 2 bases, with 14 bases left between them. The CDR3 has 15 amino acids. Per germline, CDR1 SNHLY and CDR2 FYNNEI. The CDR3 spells CASSQTGAHTDTQYF. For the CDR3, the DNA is TGTGCCAGCAGTCAAACGGGAGCCCACACAGATACGCAGTATTTT.

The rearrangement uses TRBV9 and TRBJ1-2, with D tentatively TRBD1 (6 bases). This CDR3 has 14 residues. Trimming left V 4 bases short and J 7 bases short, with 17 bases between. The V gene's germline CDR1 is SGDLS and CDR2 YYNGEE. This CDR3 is CASSPPQGIPGYTF. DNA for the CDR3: TGTGCCAGCAGCCCCCCTCAGGGGATTCCTGGCTACACCTTC.

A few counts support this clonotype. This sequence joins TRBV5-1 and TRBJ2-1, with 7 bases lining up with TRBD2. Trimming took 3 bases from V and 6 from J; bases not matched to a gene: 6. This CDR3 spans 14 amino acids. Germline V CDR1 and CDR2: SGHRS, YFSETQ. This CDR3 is CASSSSTSVNEQFF. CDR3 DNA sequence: TGCGCCAGCAGCTCCTCTACTAGCGTCAATGAGCAGTTCTTC.

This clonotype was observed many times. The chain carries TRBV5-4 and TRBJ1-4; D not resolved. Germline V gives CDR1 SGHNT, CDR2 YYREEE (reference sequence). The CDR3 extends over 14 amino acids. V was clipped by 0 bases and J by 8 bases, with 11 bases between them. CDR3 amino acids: CASSLGASEEKLFF. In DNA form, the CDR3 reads TGTGCCAGCAGCTTGGGGGCCTCAGAGGAAAAACTGTTTTTT.

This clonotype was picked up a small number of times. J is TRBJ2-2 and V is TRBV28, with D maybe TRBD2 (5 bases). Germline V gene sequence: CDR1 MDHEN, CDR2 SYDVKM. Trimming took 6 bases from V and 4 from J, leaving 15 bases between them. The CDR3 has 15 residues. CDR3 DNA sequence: TGTGCCAGCAGGCCCCTCCGGGGAGTCACCGGGGAGCTGTTTTTT. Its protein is CASRPLRGVTGELFF. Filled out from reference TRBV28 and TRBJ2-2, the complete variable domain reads DVKVTQSSRYLVKRTGEKVFLECVQDMDHENMFWYRQDPGLGLRLIYFSYDVKMKEKGDIPEGYSVSREKKERFSLILESASTNQTSMYLCASRPLRGVTGELFFGEGSRLTVL.

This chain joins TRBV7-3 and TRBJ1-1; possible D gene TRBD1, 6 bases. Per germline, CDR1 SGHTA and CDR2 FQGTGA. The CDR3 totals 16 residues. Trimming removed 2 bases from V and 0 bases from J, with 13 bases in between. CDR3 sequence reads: CASSLSGGWMNTEAFF. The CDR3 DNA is TGTGCCAGCAGCTTATCTGGGGGCTGGATGAACACTGAAGCTTTCTTT.

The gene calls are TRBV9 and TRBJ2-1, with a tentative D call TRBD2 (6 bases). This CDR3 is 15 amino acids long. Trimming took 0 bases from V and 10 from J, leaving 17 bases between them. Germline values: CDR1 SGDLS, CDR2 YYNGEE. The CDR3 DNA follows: TGTGCCAGCAGCGTAGGGAGGGGACTCTACCGCGAGCAGTTCTTC. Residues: CASSVGRGLYREQFF.

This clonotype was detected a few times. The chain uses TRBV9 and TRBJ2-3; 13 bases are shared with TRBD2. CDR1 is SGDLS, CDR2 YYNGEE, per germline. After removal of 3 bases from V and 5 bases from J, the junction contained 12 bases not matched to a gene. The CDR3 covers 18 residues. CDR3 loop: CASSARTLGLAGQDTQYF. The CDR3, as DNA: TGTGCCAGCAGCGCGCGGACCCTGGGACTAGCGGGACAAGATACGCAGTATTTT.